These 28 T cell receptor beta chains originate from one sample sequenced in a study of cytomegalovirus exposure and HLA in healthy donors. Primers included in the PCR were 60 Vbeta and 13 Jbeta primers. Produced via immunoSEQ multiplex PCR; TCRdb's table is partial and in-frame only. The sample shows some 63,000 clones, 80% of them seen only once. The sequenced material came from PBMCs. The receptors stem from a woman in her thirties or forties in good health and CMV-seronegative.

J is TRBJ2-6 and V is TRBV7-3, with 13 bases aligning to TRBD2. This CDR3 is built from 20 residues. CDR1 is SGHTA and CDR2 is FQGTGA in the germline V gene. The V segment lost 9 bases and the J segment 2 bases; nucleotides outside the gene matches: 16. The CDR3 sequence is CASTRGWIGTSGTGANVLTF. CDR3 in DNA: TGTGCCAGTACCCGGGGGTGGATCGGGACTAGCGGGACTGGGGCCAACGTCCTGACTTTC.

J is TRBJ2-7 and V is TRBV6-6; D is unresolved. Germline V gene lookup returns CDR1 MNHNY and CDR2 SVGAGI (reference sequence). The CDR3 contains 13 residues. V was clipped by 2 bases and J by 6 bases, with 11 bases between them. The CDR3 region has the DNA TGTGCCAGCAGTTACGTACTGATCGGCGAGCAGTACTTC. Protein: CASSYVLIGEQYF.

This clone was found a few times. DNA of the CDR3: TGTGCCAGCAGTCCAGGACTAGCGGGAGCGCTCTACGAGCAGTACTTC. Its translation: CASSPGLAGALYEQYF. The genes are TRBV27 and TRBJ2-7; TRBD2 matches 13 bases. The J segment lost 3 bases and the V segment lost 5 bases, leaving 7 bases of the junction unmatched. CDR1 is MNHEY and CDR2 is SMNVEV in the germline V gene (reference sequence). The CDR3 is made up of 16 amino acids.

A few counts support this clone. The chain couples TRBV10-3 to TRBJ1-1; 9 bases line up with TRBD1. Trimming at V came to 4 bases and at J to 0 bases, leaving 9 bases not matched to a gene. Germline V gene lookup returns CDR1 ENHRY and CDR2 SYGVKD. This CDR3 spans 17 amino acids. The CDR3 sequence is CAISGQDRGNMNTEAFF. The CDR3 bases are TGTGCCATCAGTGGTCAGGACAGGGGCAATATGAACACTGAAGCTTTCTTT.

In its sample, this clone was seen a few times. CDR3 DNA sequence: TGTGCCAGCAGCTCCGGACTAGCGGGAGAGACCCAGTACTTC. It is translated as CASSSGLAGETQYF. This sequence joins TRBV7-8 and TRBJ2-5; TRBD2 matches at 11 bases. Germline CDR1 is SGHVS and CDR2 is FQNEAQ. The junction had 2 bases not matched to a gene; V was cut back by 4 bases and J by 4 bases. The length of the CDR3 is 14 residues.

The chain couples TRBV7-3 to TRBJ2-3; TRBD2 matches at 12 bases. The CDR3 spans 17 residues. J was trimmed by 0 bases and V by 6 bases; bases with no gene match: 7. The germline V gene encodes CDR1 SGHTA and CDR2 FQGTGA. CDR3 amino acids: CASSYAGTSGSTDTQYF. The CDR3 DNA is TGTGCCAGCAGTTACGCCGGGACTAGCGGGAGCACAGATACGCAGTATTTT.

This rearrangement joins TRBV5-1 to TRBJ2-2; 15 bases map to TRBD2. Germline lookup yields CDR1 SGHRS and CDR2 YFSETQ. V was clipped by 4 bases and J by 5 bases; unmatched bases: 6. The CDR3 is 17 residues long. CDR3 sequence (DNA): TGCGCCAGCAGCGGCGGACTAGCGGGAGGGAAAACCGGGGAGCTGTTTTTT. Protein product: CASSGGLAGGKTGELFF.

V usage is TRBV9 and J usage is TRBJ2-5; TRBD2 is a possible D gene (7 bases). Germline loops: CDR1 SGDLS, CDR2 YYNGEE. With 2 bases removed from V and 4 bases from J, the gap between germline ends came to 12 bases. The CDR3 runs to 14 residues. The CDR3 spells CASSVIGGVETQYF. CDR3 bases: TGTGCCAGCAGCGTCATAGGGGGGGTAGAGACCCAGTACTTC. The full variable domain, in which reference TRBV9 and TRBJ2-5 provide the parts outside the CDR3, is DSGVTQTPKHLITATGQRVTLRCSPRSGDLSVYWYQQSLDQGLQFLIQYYNGEERAKGNILERFSAQQFPDLHSELNLSSLELGDSALYFCASSVIGGVETQYFGPGTRLLVL.

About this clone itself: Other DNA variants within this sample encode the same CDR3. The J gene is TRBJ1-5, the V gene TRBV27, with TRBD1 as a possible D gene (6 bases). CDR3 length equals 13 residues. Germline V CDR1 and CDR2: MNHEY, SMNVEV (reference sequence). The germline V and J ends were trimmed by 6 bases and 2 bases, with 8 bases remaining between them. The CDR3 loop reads CASSRGGNQPQHF. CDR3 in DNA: TGTGCCAGCAGCAGGGGTGGCAATCAGCCCCAGCATTTT.

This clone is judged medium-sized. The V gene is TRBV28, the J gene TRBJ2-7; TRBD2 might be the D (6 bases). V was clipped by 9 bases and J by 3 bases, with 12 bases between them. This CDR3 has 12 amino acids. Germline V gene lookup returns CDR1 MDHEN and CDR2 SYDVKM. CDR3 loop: CASGGKFYEQYF. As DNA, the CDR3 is TGTGCCAGTGGGGGGAAATTCTACGAGCAGTACTTC. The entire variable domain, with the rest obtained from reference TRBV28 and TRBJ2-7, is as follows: DVKVTQSSRYLVKRTGEKVFLECVQDMDHENMFWYRQDPGLGLRLIYFSYDVKMKEKGDIPEGYSVSREKKERFSLILESASTNQTSMYLCASGGKFYEQYFGPGTRLTVT.

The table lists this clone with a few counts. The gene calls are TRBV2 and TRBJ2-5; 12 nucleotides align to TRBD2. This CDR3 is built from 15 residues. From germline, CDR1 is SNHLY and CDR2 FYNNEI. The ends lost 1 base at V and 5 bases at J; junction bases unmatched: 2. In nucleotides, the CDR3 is TGTGCCAGCAGTGAAGGACTAGCGGGAGTTGAGACCCAGTACTTC. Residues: CASSEGLAGVETQYF.

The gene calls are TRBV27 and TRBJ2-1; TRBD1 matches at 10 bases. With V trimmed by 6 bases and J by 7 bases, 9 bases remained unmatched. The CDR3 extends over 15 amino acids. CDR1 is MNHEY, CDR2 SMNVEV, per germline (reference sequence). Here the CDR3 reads CASSRGTGVGNEQFF. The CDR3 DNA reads TGTGCCAGCAGCAGAGGGACAGGGGTTGGGAATGAGCAGTTCTTC.

This CDR3 is CASSFGTGDQPQHF. The DNA for the CDR3 is TGTGCCAGCAGCTTCGGGACAGGGGACCAGCCCCAGCATTTT. The gene calls are TRBV5-8 and TRBJ1-5, with 10 bases identical to TRBD1. The V and J ends lost 2 bases and 7 bases, in that order; junction bases with no gene match: 3. The CDR3 extends over 14 amino acids. Germline V gives CDR1 SGHTS, CDR2 YDEGEE.

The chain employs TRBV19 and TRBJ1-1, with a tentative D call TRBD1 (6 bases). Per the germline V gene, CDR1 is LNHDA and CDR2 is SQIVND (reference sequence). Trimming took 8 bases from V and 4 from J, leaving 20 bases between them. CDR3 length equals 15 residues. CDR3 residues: CASSRPRGGITEAFF. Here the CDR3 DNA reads TGTGCCAGTTCGCGACCAAGGGGGGGGATCACTGAAGCTTTCTTT.

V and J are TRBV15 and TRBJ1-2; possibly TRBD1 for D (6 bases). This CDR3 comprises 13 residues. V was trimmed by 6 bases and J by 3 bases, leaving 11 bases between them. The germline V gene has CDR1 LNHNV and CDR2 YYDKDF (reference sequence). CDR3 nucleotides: TGTGCCACCAGGGTCCAGGGGCACTATGGCTACACCTTC. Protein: CATRVQGHYGYTF.

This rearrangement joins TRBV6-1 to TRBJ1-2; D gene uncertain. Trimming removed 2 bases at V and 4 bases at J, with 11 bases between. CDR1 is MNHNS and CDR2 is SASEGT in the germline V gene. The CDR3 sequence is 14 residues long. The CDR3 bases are TGTGCCAGCAGTGAATGGGAGGCACCCTATGGCTACACCTTC. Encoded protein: CASSEWEAPYGYTF.

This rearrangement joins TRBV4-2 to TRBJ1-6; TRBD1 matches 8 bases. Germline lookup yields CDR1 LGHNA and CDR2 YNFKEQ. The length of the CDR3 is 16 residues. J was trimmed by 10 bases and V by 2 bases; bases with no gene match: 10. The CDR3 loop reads CASSQRTGKGDSPLHF. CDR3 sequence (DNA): TGTGCCAGCAGCCAACGGACAGGGAAAGGGGACTCACCCCTCCACTTT.

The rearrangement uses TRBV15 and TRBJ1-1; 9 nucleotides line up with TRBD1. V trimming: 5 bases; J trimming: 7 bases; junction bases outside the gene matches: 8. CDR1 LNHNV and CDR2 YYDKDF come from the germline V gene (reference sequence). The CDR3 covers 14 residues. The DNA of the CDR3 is TGTGCCACCAGCCCTTACAGGGGGCTAGATGAAGCTTTCTTT. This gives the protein CATSPYRGLDEAFF.

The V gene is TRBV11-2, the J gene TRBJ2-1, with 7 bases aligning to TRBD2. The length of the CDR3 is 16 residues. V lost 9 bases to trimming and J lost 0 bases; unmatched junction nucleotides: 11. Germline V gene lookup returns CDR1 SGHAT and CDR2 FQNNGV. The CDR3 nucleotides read TGTGCCAGTACCGGGGAGGGCCACCTCTCCTACAATGAGCAGTTCTTC. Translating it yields CASTGEGHLSYNEQFF.

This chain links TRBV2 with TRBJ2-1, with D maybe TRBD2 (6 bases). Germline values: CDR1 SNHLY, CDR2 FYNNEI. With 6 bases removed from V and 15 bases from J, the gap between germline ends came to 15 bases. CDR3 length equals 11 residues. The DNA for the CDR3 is TGTGCCAGCAGCGCGACTAGTATTCCGTTCTTC. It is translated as CASSATSIPFF. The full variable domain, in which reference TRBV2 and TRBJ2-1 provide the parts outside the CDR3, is EPEVTQTPSHQVTQMGQEVILRCVPISNHLYFYWYRQILGQKVEFLVSFYNNEISEKSEIFDDQFSVERPDGSNFTLKIRSTKLEDSAMYFCASSATSIPFFGPGTRLTVL.

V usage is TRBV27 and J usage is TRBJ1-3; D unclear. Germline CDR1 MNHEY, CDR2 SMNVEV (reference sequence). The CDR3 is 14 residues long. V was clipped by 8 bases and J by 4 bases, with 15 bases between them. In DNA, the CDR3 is TGTGCCAGCCGCGGAGTGGGTTTAGGAAACACCATATATTTT. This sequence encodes CASRGVGLGNTIYF.

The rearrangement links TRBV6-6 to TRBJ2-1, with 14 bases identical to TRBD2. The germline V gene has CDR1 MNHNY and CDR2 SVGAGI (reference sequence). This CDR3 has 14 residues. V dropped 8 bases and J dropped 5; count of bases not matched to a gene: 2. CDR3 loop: CASLTSGRDNEQFF. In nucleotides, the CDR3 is TGTGCCAGCCTGACTAGCGGGAGGGACAATGAGCAGTTCTTC.

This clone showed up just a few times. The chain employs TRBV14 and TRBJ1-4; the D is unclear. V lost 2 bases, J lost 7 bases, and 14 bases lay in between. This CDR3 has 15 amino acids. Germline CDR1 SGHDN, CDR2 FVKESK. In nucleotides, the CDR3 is TGTGCCAGCAGCCAAAACATGGAGGATGGTGAAAAACTGTTTTTT. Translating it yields CASSQNMEDGEKLFF.

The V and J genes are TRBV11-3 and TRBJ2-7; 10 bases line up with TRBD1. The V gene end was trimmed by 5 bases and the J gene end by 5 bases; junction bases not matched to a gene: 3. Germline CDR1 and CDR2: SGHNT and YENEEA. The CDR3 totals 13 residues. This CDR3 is CASSRGQGNEQYF. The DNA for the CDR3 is TGTGCCAGCAGCCGGGGACAGGGGAACGAGCAGTACTTC.

The CDR3 DNA follows: TGTGCCAGCAGTTTATCCTACAGAGATACGCAGTATTTT. Translating gives CASSLSYRDTQYF. The V and J genes are TRBV27 and TRBJ2-3; D uncertain. Germline loops: CDR1 MNHEY, CDR2 SMNVEV (reference sequence). The CDR3 contains 13 residues. With 0 bases removed from V and 5 bases from J, the gap between germline ends came to 6 bases.

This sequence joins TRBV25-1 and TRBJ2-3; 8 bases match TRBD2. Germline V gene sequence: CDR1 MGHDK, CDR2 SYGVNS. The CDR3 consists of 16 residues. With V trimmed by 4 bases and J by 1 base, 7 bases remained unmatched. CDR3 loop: CASSAGSGRGTDTQYF. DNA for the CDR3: TGTGCCAGCAGTGCAGGGAGCGGGAGAGGCACAGATACGCAGTATTTT.

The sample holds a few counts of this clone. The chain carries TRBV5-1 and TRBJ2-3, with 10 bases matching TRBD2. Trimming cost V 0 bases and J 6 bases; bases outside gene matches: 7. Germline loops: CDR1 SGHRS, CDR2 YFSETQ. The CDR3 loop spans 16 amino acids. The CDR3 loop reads CASSLGIAGGVDTQYF. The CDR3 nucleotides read TGCGCCAGCAGCTTGGGTATAGCGGGAGGAGTGGATACGCAGTATTTT.

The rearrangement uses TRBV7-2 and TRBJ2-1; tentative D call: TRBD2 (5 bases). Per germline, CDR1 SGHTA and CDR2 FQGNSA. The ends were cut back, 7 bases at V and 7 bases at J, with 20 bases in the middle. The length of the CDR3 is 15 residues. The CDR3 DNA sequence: TGTGCCAGCACCCTAAGCGGATCGAGGGCTAATGAGCAGTTCTTC. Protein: CASTLSGSRANEQFF.